The clone carrying this T cell receptor (beta chain) was found once. The entry originates in a study of control samples from healthy donors and cancer patients. CDR3 length equals 14 residues. V shed 9 bases and J 2 bases; nucleotides not matched to a gene: 4. Germline CDR1 and CDR2: SEHNR and FQNEAQ (reference sequence). Measured with immunoSEQ multiplex PCR; TCRdb has only the in-frame clones, and not every one. This table has fewer than 200,000 clones, just over 90% appearing once. The TCR sequence derives from a woman aged 55-70 years in good health. The sequencing input was blood. The J gene is TRBJ2-2, the V gene TRBV7-9, with 9 bases fitting TRBD1. CDR3 in amino acids: CARGTGRNTGELFF. In nucleotides, the CDR3 is TGTGCCAGGGGGACAGGGAGAAACACCGGGGAGCTGTTTTTT. Full variable domain (missing parts from reference TRBV7-9 and TRBJ2-2): DTGVSQNPRHKITKRGQNVTFRCDPISEHNRLYWYRQTLGQGPEFLTYFQNEAQLEKSRLLSDRFSAERPKGSFSTLEIQRTEQGDSAMYLCARGTGRNTGELFFGEGSRLTVL.